This T cell receptor (beta chain) is from a study of T cell clusters in autoimmune cytopenias. This clonotype ranks as medium-sized (0.01 to 0.1%) in terms of frequency. One tube held mixed TRB-A and TRB-B primer pools for touch-down PCR. TCRdb reprocessed the multiplex PCR reads and keeps a single row for each CDR3 protein, giving no DNA. Its table lists 6,200 or so distinct CDR3 sequences. TRB was amplified from around 250 ng of peripheral blood genomic DNA per sample. The CDR3 length is 15 residues. CDR1 and CDR2 (germline): LNHNV, YYDKDF (reference sequence). The sample was also reused in another study, on T cell repertoires in aging, cancer and after chemotherapy. Turning to that study: Untreated cancer patients had significantly lower blood TCR diversity than age-matched healthy donors.

The chain has TRBV15 and TRBJ2-7; TCRdb outputs TRBD2, but without DNA this stays unchecked. This receptor was identified in a human donor in good health. Material for sequencing was peripheral blood. CDR3 sequence reads: CATSRASGSFYEQYF.